These 18 T cell receptor beta chains were sequenced from one sample in a study of cytomegalovirus exposure and HLA in healthy donors listed by TCRdb under 2017. Preparation of the library involved the immunoSEQ multiplex PCR assay. Drawn from immuneACCESS, this table holds only the in-frame rearrangements with V and J called that TCRdb kept. Clones are partly lost; checked studies trace under half to an unresolved V gene and leave the rest unexplained. Counted in this sample were 55,000 to 75,000 clones; 95% to 97% of them appeared once. Clones ranked in the top ten supply approximately 1.2% of the sample. The sequenced sample consisted of PBMCs. The receptors were sampled from a woman under 30 in good health and CMV-seronegative.

This chain connects TRBV9 to TRBJ1-1; tentative D call: TRBD1 (5 bases). There are 13 residues in the CDR3. Trimming shortened V by 2 bases and J by 7 bases, and 12 bases separated the two germline ends. CDR1 is SGDLS, CDR2 YYNGEE, per germline. This CDR3 reads CASSVGGESEAFF. In DNA, the CDR3 is TGTGCCAGCAGCGTCGGAGGGGAGAGTGAAGCTTTCTTT.

V is TRBV7-9 and J is TRBJ1-2; D unclear. Trimming cost V 1 base and J 7 bases, with 16 bases left between them. Germline V gene sequence: CDR1 SEHNR, CDR2 FQNEAQ (reference sequence). The length of the CDR3 is 15 residues. This CDR3 is CASSLGSPPAGGYTF. DNA for the CDR3: TGTGCCAGCAGCTTAGGGTCCCCCCCGGCGGGTGGCTACACCTTC.

The rearrangement links TRBV7-3 to TRBJ2-5; the D is unclear. The length of the CDR3 is 13 residues. Trimming left V 5 bases short and J 2 bases short, with 9 bases between. Per the germline V gene, CDR1 is SGHTA and CDR2 is FQGTGA. In nucleotides, the CDR3 is TGTGCCAGCAGCCCCCGCGTTCAAGAGACCCAGTACTTC. Amino acids: CASSPRVQETQYF.

This rearrangement joins TRBV2 to TRBJ1-5, with D possibly being TRBD1 (5 bases). The CDR3 sequence is 14 residues long. CDR1 and CDR2 (germline): SNHLY, FYNNEI. Trimming shortened V by 6 bases and J by 7 bases, and 16 bases separated the two germline ends. DNA for the CDR3: TGTGCCAGCAGCCATTCGGCCGGGGGGCAGCCCCAGCATTTT. This encodes CASSHSAGGQPQHF.

In nucleotides, the CDR3 is TGTGCCAGCAGTTTCGGGCAGGGGACGGGTCTGCCCCAGCATTTT. It yields the protein CASSFGQGTGLPQHF. The chain is built from TRBV28 and TRBJ1-5, with D maybe TRBD1 (6 bases). Trimming left V 3 bases short and J 9 bases short, with 18 bases between. Germline loops: CDR1 MDHEN, CDR2 SYDVKM. The CDR3 runs 15 residues.

The rearrangement uses TRBV27 and TRBJ2-7; 7 bases fit TRBD2. The CDR3 sequence is 12 residues long. Unmatched junction bases numbered 3, after V lost 6 bases and J lost 4 bases. Germline V gene lookup returns CDR1 MNHEY and CDR2 SMNVEV (reference sequence). The chain's CDR3 is CASRGGTYEQYF. The CDR3 DNA follows: TGTGCCAGCAGGGGAGGGACTTACGAGCAGTACTTC.

The chain is built from TRBV15 and TRBJ2-7; 16 positions match TRBD2. V trimming: 5 bases; J trimming: 7 bases; junction bases outside the gene matches: 8. The CDR3 consists of 16 residues. Germline loops: CDR1 LNHNV, CDR2 YYDKDF (reference sequence). The CDR3 region is CATSEWGLAGGREQYF. CDR3 bases: TGTGCCACCAGCGAGTGGGGACTAGCGGGAGGGAGGGAGCAGTACTTC.

The chain has TRBV7-9 and TRBJ2-7, with a possible D match to TRBD1 (6 bases). The CDR3 is made up of 12 amino acids. Trimming removed 8 bases from V and 6 bases from J, with 14 bases in between. Germline lookup yields CDR1 SEHNR and CDR2 FQNEAQ (reference sequence). The CDR3 DNA follows: TGTGCCAGCGGGGGCAGTTGGGGCGAGCAGTACTTC. Its translation: CASGGSWGEQYF.

The chain recombines TRBV15 with TRBJ2-7; 8 positions match TRBD2. Germline V CDR1 and CDR2: LNHNV, YYDKDF (reference sequence). The junction had 3 bases not matched to a gene; V was cut back by 2 bases and J by 0 bases. This CDR3 comprises 15 residues. As DNA, the CDR3 is TGTGCCACCAGCAGATACAGCGGGGGCTCCTACGAGCAGTACTTC. Amino acids: CATSRYSGGSYEQYF.

The chain uses TRBV6-5 and TRBJ2-2, with TRBD1 as a possible D gene (6 bases). V lost 6 bases to trimming and J lost 6 bases, with 14 bases between them. The CDR3 has 14 residues. The germline V gene encodes CDR1 MNHEY and CDR2 SVGAGI. The CDR3 is CASSPGRGAGELFF. CDR3 bases: TGTGCCAGCAGCCCCGGCAGGGGAGCCGGGGAGCTGTTTTTT.

This clone was detected only once. The gene calls are TRBV7-3 and TRBJ2-7, with a weak D call TRBD2 (6 bases). The germline CDR1 and CDR2 sequences are SGHTA and FQGTGA. Deletions cut 5 bases from V and 7 bases from J, with 15 bases between. The CDR3 spans 13 residues. For the CDR3, the DNA is TGTGCCAGCAGCCCCAGGCCGGCGGGGGAGCAGTACTTC. Its translation: CASSPRPAGEQYF.

This chain uses TRBV28 with TRBJ1-4, with 7 bases fitting TRBD1. Per the germline V gene, CDR1 is MDHEN and CDR2 is SYDVKM. The CDR3 spans 15 residues. Trimming took 10 bases from V and 0 from J; bases not matched to a gene: 8. CDR3 residues: CATGGRGTTNEKLFF. The CDR3 DNA is TGTGCCACTGGGGGCAGGGGGACAACTAATGAAAAACTGTTTTTT. The full variable domain, in which reference TRBV28 and TRBJ1-4 provide the parts outside the CDR3, is DVKVTQSSRYLVKRTGEKVFLECVQDMDHENMFWYRQDPGLGLRLIYFSYDVKMKEKGDIPEGYSVSREKKERFSLILESASTNQTSMYLCATGGRGTTNEKLFFGSGTQLSVL.

The V call is TRBV15, the J call TRBJ1-4; a possible D gene is TRBD1 (6 bases). CDR3 size: 17 residues. CDR1 LNHNV and CDR2 YYDKDF come from the germline V gene (reference sequence). The V end was cut by 1 base, the J end by 2 bases, with 14 bases between. The CDR3 loop reads CATSRAPAGVTNEKLFF. CDR3 coding DNA: TGTGCCACCAGCAGAGCCCCCGCAGGGGTGACTAATGAAAAACTGTTTTTT. Together with reference TRBV15 and TRBJ1-4, the CDR3 gives the full variable domain: DAMVIQNPRYQVTQFGKPVTLSCSQTLNHNVMYWYQQKSSQAPKLLFHYYDKDFNNEADTPDNFQSRRPNTSFCFLDIRSPGLGDTAMYLCATSRAPAGVTNEKLFFGSGTQLSVL.

The V gene is TRBV14, the J gene TRBJ2-5; 11 nucleotides agree with TRBD2. V shed 0 bases, J shed 4 bases, and the junction held 1 base outside the gene matches. The germline V gene encodes CDR1 SGHDN and CDR2 FVKESK. The CDR3 runs to 15 residues. The CDR3 sequence: CASSQELAGVETQYF. The DNA for the CDR3 is TGTGCCAGCAGCCAAGAACTAGCGGGGGTAGAGACCCAGTACTTC.

This rearrangement joins TRBV13 to TRBJ2-1, with 14 bases identical to TRBD2. CDR1 and CDR2 from the germline V gene are PRHDT and FYEKMQ (reference sequence). The CDR3 has 17 residues. J gave up 2 bases and V 5 bases, and 5 bases lay outside the gene matches. The CDR3 sequence: CASSATGLAGAYNEQFF. The CDR3 bases are TGTGCCAGCAGCGCCACGGGACTAGCGGGAGCCTACAATGAGCAGTTCTTC. Together with reference TRBV13 and TRBJ2-1, the CDR3 gives the full variable domain: AAGVIQSPRHLIKEKRETATLKCYPIPRHDTVYWYQQGPGQDPQFLISFYEKMQSDKGSIPDRFSAQQFSDYHSELNMSSLELGDSALYFCASSATGLAGAYNEQFFGPGTRLTVL.

Comments on this clone: This same CDR3 is encoded by further DNA sequences in the sample. Here the CDR3 reads CASSDQGGADTQYF. For the CDR3, the DNA is TGTGCCAGCAGTGACCAGGGTGGCGCAGATACGCAGTATTTT. The J gene is TRBJ2-3, the V gene TRBV2, with D tentatively TRBD1 (5 bases). Trimming took 3 bases from V and 4 from J, leaving 11 bases between them. Germline CDR1 SNHLY, CDR2 FYNNEI. The CDR3 runs to 14 residues.

The rearrangement joins TRBV7-9 to TRBJ1-2; 8 nucleotides match TRBD1. Trimming took 3 bases from V and 6 from J; bases not matched to a gene: 3. Germline values: CDR1 SEHNR, CDR2 FQNEAQ (reference sequence). The CDR3 consists of 13 residues. The CDR3 spells CASSFAGGDGYTF. CDR3 sequence (DNA): TGTGCCAGCAGCTTTGCAGGGGGCGATGGCTACACCTTC.

The chain couples TRBV5-1 to TRBJ1-4, with TRBD1 identical over 8 bases. CDR1 is SGHRS and CDR2 is YFSETQ in the germline V gene. This CDR3 contains 18 residues. Germline trimming cut 5 bases from V and 3 bases from J; bases unmatched to any gene: 15. CDR3 in DNA: TGCGCCAGCAGACCCCGGACAGGGACTCCCTTAGCTAATGAAAAACTGTTTTTT. This codes for CASRPRTGTPLANEKLFF.